The entry below gives a single T cell receptor (beta chain) sequence along with its context. Its antigen is still unknown. The sample is drawn from a study of CD8 T cells in ankylosing spondylitis. From germline, CDR1 is KGHDR and CDR2 SFDVKD. The CDR3 is 13 amino acids. V was trimmed by 10 bases and J by 2 bases, leaving 12 bases between them. MiXCR, applied by TCRdb to the 5' RACE reads, yields one record per CDR3 protein. The sample contains some 200,000 distinct CDR3 sequences, over 10% of which appear only once. Study-wide results and caveats: Eight or nine highly homologous variants formed a TCR beta motif that appeared characteristic of ankylosing spondylitis blood. Earlier work had already found some motif variants in reactive arthritis synovial fluid and blood.

The sequence was obtained from a male donor with ankylosing spondylitis or in good health (not recorded which). Sequenced: blood, either unsorted or a sorted T cell fraction (not recorded which). V is TRBV24-1 and J is TRBJ2-3, with D perhaps given as TRBD1 or TRBD2 (5 bases each). Written as DNA, the CDR3 is TGTGCCACTCGGGACCATCTCACAGATACGCAGTATTTT. As protein: CATRDHLTDTQYF.